Listed here is a single TCR beta chain. It lacks a known antigen. Base qualities are not provided; no much larger clone lies one nucleotide away. The CDR3 covers 15 residues, taking in both the cysteine and the phenylalanine. CDR3 DNA only is kept here, 45 bases in frame from base 1. V and J lose 0 bases and 5 bases, and a span of 13 bases separates them. From the germline V gene, CDR1 is ENHRY and CDR2 is SYGVKD. The sample originates from a study of blood T cell repertoires in COVID-19 (dated by TCRdb to 2018 to 2020). About the investigation overall: Samples from collaborators originated in the United States, Italy and Spain and spanned both the acute and convalescent phases of COVID-19. The material from the prospective study consisted of cDNA or gDNA derived from T cells, B-cell-depleted T cells, or PBMCs. Subjects who had been exposed to COVID-19, were actively infected with it, or had recovered from it provided the deeply sampled blood TCRbeta repertoires that made up the dataset. The repertoires were made available in a free public database intended to serve as a resource for research on the immune response to SARS-CoV-2. The samples were drawn from the first 160 participants of the ongoing ImmuneRACE study and from 1,200 or so subjects provided by 6 global collaborators. Sample metadata almost always included a de-identified subject ID, COVID-19 status, age in years and sex. Where available, HLA class I and class II types were taken from metadata supplied by the sample provider and were not determined by assay-based typing. Study-wide conclusions, independent of this receptor: The quantity of clinical and demographic metadata differed by source and by participant and was supplied without curation.

TCRbeta CDR3 regions were amplified from genomic DNA by means of the immunoSEQ Assay, a bias-controlled multiplex PCR. Turning to the authors' computational methods: Nucleated cell counts per sample were estimated from amplification of reference gene primers within the assay. To quantify the absolute abundance of each unique TCRbeta CDR3 rearrangement, sequence reads were collapsed and filtered. For each sample, productive Simpson clonality was calculated as the square root of Simpson's diversity index over productive rearrangements. The immuneACCESS repertoire file appears here via TCRdb, limited to in-frame rearrangements. These files lack a portion of the clones; in checked studies, under half of the deficit traces to unresolved V genes, and the cause of the others is not known. The DNA was the basis for D and trimming; V, J and clone size are from that table. This sample has 300,000 to 350,000 clones in its table, and more than 80% of those were observed once. The ten largest clonotypes hold approximately 7.5% of the sample.

In Seattle, one collaborating source enrolled patients while the infection was active and tracked those patients longitudinally over the course of disease. Each collaborating institution followed its own protocols to collect whole blood in K2EDTA tubes. For TCRbeta analysis, collaborator samples were shipped as frozen whole blood, as isolated PBMCs, or as DNA extracted from either sample type. The specimen sequenced was peripheral blood. The sequence is built from TRBV10-3 and TRBJ2-5; a tentative D match to TRBD1 spans 5 bases. The sequence came from a woman aged 25-40 years with COVID-19, enrolled during active disease. CDR3 protein: CAISESARPGETQYF. The sequence in DNA is TGTGCCATCAGTGAGTCGGCCCGACCAGGGGAGACCCAGTACTTC.